One sample yielded the 2 T cell receptor beta chains listed below, sequenced in a study of T cells after yellow fever vaccination. MiXCR was run by TCRdb on the 5' RACE reads, yielding one entry per CDR3 protein. Of 620,000 or so distinct CDR3 sequences in the sample, about a sixth were seen once. Source: PBMCs, taken about 5 days after the first yellow fever vaccination. Receptors originate from a man younger than 35 who received the YFV17D yellow fever vaccine.

This clonotype has just a few counts. This sequence joins TRBV7-9 and TRBJ2-7, with D possibly being TRBD1 (7 bases). V lost 5 bases to trimming and J lost 5 bases, with 19 bases between them. The length of the CDR3 is 15 residues. The germline V gene encodes CDR1 SEHNR and CDR2 FQNEAQ (reference sequence). The DNA for the CDR3 is TGTGCCAGCAGCCAGGGGGGCAGGATGGGCCACGAGCAGTACTTC. This codes for CASSQGGRMGHEQYF.

The rearrangement links TRBV7-8 to TRBJ2-7; D is unresolved. CDR1 SGHVS and CDR2 FQNEAQ come from the germline V gene. Trimming removed 6 bases from V and 1 base from J, with 13 bases in between. CDR3 length: 14 residues. CDR3 sequence: CASSARGMSYEQYF. For the CDR3, the DNA is TGTGCCAGCAGTGCCCGTGGGATGTCCTACGAGCAGTACTTC. Drawing the rest from reference TRBV7-8 and TRBJ2-7, the complete variable domain is GAGVSQSPRYKVAKRGQDVALRCDPISGHVSLFWYQQALGQGPEFLTYFQNEAQLDKSGLPSDRFFAERPEGSVSTLKIQRTQQEDSAVYLCASSARGMSYEQYFGPGTRLTVT.